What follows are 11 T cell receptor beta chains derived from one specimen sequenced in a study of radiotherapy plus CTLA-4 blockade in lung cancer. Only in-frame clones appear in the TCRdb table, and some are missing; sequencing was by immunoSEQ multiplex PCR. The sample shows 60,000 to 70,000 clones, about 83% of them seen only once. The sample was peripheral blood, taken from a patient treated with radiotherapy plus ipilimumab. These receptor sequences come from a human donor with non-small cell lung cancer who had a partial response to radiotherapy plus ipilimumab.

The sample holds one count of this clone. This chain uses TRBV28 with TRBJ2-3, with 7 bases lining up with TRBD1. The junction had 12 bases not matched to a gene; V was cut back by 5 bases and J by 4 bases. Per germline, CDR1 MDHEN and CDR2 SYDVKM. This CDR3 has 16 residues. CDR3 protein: CASSTPGQPRSDTQYF. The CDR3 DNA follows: TGTGCCAGCAGTACCCCGGGACAGCCTAGGTCAGATACGCAGTATTTT.

CDR3 residues: CASSESDMGSYNEQFF. The DNA for the CDR3 is TGCGCCAGCAGTGAGTCCGACATGGGCTCCTACAATGAGCAGTTCTTC. The gene calls are TRBV10-2 and TRBJ2-1; no reliable D call. Germline V gene sequence: CDR1 WSHSY, CDR2 SAAADI. V dropped 0 bases and J dropped 0 bases, with 9 bases sitting between them. The CDR3 sequence is 16 residues long.

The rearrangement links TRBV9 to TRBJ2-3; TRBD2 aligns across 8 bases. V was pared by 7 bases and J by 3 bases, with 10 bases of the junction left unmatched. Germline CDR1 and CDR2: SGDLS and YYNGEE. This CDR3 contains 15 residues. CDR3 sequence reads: CASGETSGNTDTQYF. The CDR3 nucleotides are TGTGCCAGCGGCGAAACTAGCGGAAATACAGATACGCAGTATTTT.

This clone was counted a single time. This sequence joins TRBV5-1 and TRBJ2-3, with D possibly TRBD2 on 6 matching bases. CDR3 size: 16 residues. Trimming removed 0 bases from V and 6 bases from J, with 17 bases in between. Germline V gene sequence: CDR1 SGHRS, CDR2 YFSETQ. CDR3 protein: CASSLGRGAMVDTQYF. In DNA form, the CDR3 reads TGCGCCAGCAGCTTGGGGAGGGGCGCAATGGTGGATACGCAGTATTTT. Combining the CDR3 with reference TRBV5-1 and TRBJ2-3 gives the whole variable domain KAGVTQTPRYLIKTRGQQVTLSCSPISGHRSVSWYQQTPGQGLQFLFEYFSETQRNKGNFPGRFSGRQFSNSRSEMNVSTLELGDSALYLCASSLGRGAMVDTQYFGPGTRLTVL.

The CDR3 loop is CASSPFRGRTEAFF. The CDR3 DNA reads as TGTGCCAGCTCACCTTTCAGGGGTCGCACTGAAGCTTTCTTT. The rearrangement uses TRBV18 and TRBJ1-1, with D perhaps TRBD1 (6 bases). CDR1 is KGHSH and CDR2 is LQKENI in the germline V gene. V lost 3 bases, J lost 4 bases, and 12 bases lay in between. The length of the CDR3 is 14 residues. The full variable domain, with the rest looked up from reference TRBV18 and TRBJ1-1, is NAGVMQNPRHLVRRRGQEARLRCSPMKGHSHVYWYRQLPEEGLKFMVYLQKENIIDESGMPKERFSAEFPKEGPSILRIQQVVRGDSAAYFCASSPFRGRTEAFFGQGTRLTVV.

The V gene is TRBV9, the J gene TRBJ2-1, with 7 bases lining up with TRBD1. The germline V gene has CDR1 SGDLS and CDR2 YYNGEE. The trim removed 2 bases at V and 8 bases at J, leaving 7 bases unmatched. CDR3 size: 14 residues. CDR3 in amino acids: CASSVRTGMDEQFF. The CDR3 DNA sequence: TGTGCCAGCAGCGTCCGGACAGGTATGGATGAGCAGTTCTTC.

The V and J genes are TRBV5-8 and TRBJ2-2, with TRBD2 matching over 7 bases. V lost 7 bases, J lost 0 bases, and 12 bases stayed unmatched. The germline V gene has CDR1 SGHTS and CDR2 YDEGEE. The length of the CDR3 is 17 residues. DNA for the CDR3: TGTGCCAGCCTCCCCCGGGGCGGACTAGCGAACACCGGGGAGCTGTTTTTT. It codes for CASLPRGGLANTGELFF.

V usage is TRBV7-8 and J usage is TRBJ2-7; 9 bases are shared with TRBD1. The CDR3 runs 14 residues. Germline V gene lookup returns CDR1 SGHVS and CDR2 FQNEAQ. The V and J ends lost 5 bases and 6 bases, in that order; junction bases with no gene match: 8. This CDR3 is CASSEPGQGSEQYF. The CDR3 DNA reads TGTGCCAGCAGCGAACCGGGACAGGGCTCCGAGCAGTACTTC.

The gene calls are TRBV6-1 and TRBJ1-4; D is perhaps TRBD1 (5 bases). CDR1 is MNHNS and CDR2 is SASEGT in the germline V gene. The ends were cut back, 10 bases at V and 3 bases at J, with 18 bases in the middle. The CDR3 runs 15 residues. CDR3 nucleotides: TGTGCCACCCGCCGGGGGTCGGCGGCTAATGAAAAACTGTTTTTT. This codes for CATRRGSAANEKLFF.

CDR3 nucleotide sequence: TGTGCCAGCAGCTTGCTGGGGTATAGGGAGGGTCCTGAAGCTTTCTTT. Amino acid sequence: CASSLLGYREGPEAFF. The genes are TRBV5-6 and TRBJ1-1; D call uncertain. CDR1 is SGHDT, CDR2 YYEEEE, per germline. This CDR3 spans 16 amino acids. V lost 1 base to trimming and J lost 6 bases, with 19 bases between them.

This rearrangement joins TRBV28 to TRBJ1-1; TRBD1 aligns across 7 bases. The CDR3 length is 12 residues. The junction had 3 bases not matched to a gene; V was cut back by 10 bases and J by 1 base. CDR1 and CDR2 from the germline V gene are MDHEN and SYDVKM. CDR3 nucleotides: TGTGCCACCAGGGACAGGAACACTGAAGCTTTCTTT. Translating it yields CATRDRNTEAFF.